This entry is about one T cell receptor beta chain. Antigen specificity is unknown. The data originate from a study of T cell repertoires in cytomegalovirus infection. Study context: Indicated by public TCR beta signatures were CMV infection and matching HLA type.

TCRdb passed the reads through MiXCR, listing each CDR3 protein once. The sample includes about 310,000 distinct CDR3 sequences, around 25% of them seen just once. Study results and caveats: HLA-C-restricted CMV-specific TCR beta clonotypes prevailed in the ex vivo response.

Germline V gene lookup returns CDR1 LNHNV and CDR2 YYDKDF (reference sequence). Trimming stripped 4 bases from V and 0 bases from J, with 12 bases between. The CDR3 is 15 amino acids. This TCR was sampled from a human donor in good health (CMV status not recorded). Some clones in this sample may be carry-over from other donors' samples. Sequencing used cultured PBMCs, obtained from culture after CMV antigen stimulation. The V call is TRBV15, the J call TRBJ1-2; D not resolved. The CDR3 region has the DNA TGTGCCACCAGCACGACATACGGCGCTAACTATGGCTACACCTTC. Translated: CATSTTYGANYGYTF. Drawing the rest from reference TRBV15 and TRBJ1-2, the complete variable domain is DAMVIQNPRYQVTQFGKPVTLSCSQTLNHNVMYWYQQKSSQAPKLLFHYYDKDFNNEADTPDNFQSRRPNTSFCFLDIRSPGLGDTAMYLCATSTTYGANYGYTFGSGTRLTVV.